One TCR beta chain is described in this entry. Antigen unknown. Researchers grouped second doses given at about 4 or about 12 weeks into one pool. This specimen belongs to a study of T cell responses to AZD1222 COVID-19 vaccine. Findings of the study overall: Repertoires were sampled only after the peak T cell response.

Produced via immunoSEQ multiplex PCR; TCRdb's table is partial and in-frame only. This table holds roughly 120,000 clones, about 91% found once. Trimming removed 6 bases from V and 6 bases from J; junction bases left unmatched: 11. This CDR3 region has 15 residues. Looked up from germline, CDR1 is SGHTA and CDR2 is FQGTGA. The material was peripheral blood, obtained 28 days after the second AZD1222 dose. The TCR comes from an adult who received the AZD1222 COVID-19 vaccine. The genes are TRBV7-3 and TRBJ2-3, with 8 positions matching TRBD1. CDR3 residues: CASSPADREVDTQYF. CDR3 DNA: TGTGCCAGCAGTCCTGCGGACAGGGAGGTTGATACGCAGTATTTT. Together with reference TRBV7-3 and TRBJ2-3, the CDR3 gives the full variable domain: GAGVSQTPSNKVTEKGKYVELRCDPISGHTALYWYRQSLGQGPEFLIYFQGTGAADDSGLPNDRFFAVRPEGSVSTLKIQRTERGDSAVYLCASSPADREVDTQYFGPGTRLTVL.